These 20 T cell receptor beta chains came from one sample sequenced in a study of CD8 T cells in ankylosing spondylitis. Whole-study results and caveats: Characteristic of ankylosing spondylitis blood, it appeared, was a TCR beta motif comprising eight highly homologous variants.

These receptors lack a known antigen. TCRdb itself ran the 5' RACE reads through MiXCR, one entry per CDR3 protein. The sample records 220,000 or so distinct CDR3 sequences, about 17% being singletons. The sample was blood, either unsorted or a sorted T cell fraction (not recorded which). The receptor set was obtained from a male donor with ankylosing spondylitis.

The CDR3 protein is CASRVGAGNEQFF. The CDR3 DNA follows: TGCGCCAGCAGAGTGGGAGCGGGCAATGAGCAGTTCTTC. J is TRBJ2-1 and V is TRBV5-1; a weak D match, TRBD2 (6 bases). Germline lookup yields CDR1 SGHRS and CDR2 YFSETQ. This CDR3 comprises 13 residues. V was pared by 5 bases and J by 6 bases, with 12 bases between.

This clonotype was counted a few times. The CDR3 coding sequence is TGCGCCAGCAGCCAAGTTACAGGGGGCGGTCAGCCCCAGCATTTT. It encodes CASSQVTGGGQPQHF. The chain joins TRBV4-1 to TRBJ1-5, with 9 bases identical to TRBD1. The CDR3 sequence is 15 residues long. Trimming removed 1 base from V and 6 bases from J; junction bases left unmatched: 4. Germline V CDR1 and CDR2: MGHRA, YSYEKL.

This clonotype appeared a single time. The genes are TRBV5-6 and TRBJ2-7; a possible D gene is TRBD2 (5 bases). The CDR3 contains 14 residues. With 7 bases removed from V and 2 bases from J, the gap between germline ends came to 16 bases. From germline, CDR1 is SGHDT and CDR2 YYEEEE. CDR3 DNA sequence: TGTGCCAGCTGTCACCTATTGCGGGCCTACGAGCAGTACTTC. Its protein is CASCHLLRAYEQYF.

The CDR3 DNA follows: TGCGCCAGCAGTTCGAGGACAGGGGATTGGGAGACCCAGTACTTC. This translates into CASSSRTGDWETQYF. The V and J genes are TRBV4-1 and TRBJ2-5; TRBD1 aligns across 9 bases. The germline V gene has CDR1 MGHRA and CDR2 YSYEKL. The CDR3 sequence is 15 residues long. The V segment lost 6 bases and the J segment 5 bases; nucleotides outside the gene matches: 10.

The J gene is TRBJ2-7, the V gene TRBV7-2; TRBD1 aligns across 9 bases. Germline V gene sequence: CDR1 SGHTA, CDR2 FQGNSA. V shed 10 bases and J 6 bases; nucleotides not matched to a gene: 10. CDR3 length: 13 residues. The CDR3 reads CATRGTGSSEQYF. The CDR3 bases are TGTGCCACCAGGGGGACAGGGAGCTCCGAGCAGTACTTC. The complete variable domain, with remaining parts taken from reference TRBV7-2 and TRBJ2-7, reads GAGVSQSPSNKVTEKGKDVELRCDPISGHTALYWYRQSLGQGLEFLIYFQGNSAPDKSGLPSDRFSAERTGGSVSTLTIQRTQQEDSAVYLCATRGTGSSEQYFGPGTRLTVT.

Only a few counts were recorded for this clonotype. This chain connects TRBV9 to TRBJ1-1; D is perhaps TRBD1 (6 bases). V shed 0 bases and J shed 0 bases, with 9 bases lying between them. CDR1 and CDR2 (germline): SGDLS, YYNGEE. The CDR3 is 15 residues long. This chain's CDR3 is CASSVEGGLNTEAFF. CDR3 nucleotides: TGTGCCAGCAGCGTAGAGGGGGGGCTGAACACTGAAGCTTTCTTT. Together with reference TRBV9 and TRBJ1-1, the CDR3 gives the full variable domain: DSGVTQTPKHLITATGQRVTLRCSPRSGDLSVYWYQQSLDQGLQFLIQYYNGEERAKGNILERFSAQQFPDLHSELNLSSLELGDSALYFCASSVEGGLNTEAFFGQGTRLTVV.

This clonotype was seen ten or more times. The rearrangement links TRBV12-3 or TRBV12-4 to TRBJ2-7; no clear D gene. The V end lost 6 bases, the J end lost 4 bases, and 10 bases lay between the germline ends. The CDR3 length is 12 residues. CDR3 nucleotides: TGTGCCAGCAGCCTCGACCAGTACGAGCAGTACTTC. Translated, it gives CASSLDQYEQYF.

This clonotype has only a few counts. The V gene is TRBV7-8, the J gene TRBJ2-3; no reliable D call. Germline V gives CDR1 SGHVS, CDR2 FQNEAQ. The CDR3 consists of 15 residues. With 1 base removed from V and 2 bases from J, the gap between germline ends came to 10 bases. For the CDR3, the DNA is TGTGCCAGCAGCTTAGGGTCGATATCCACAGATACGCAGTATTTT. This translates into CASSLGSISTDTQYF.

The chain joins TRBV5-6 to TRBJ1-2, with TRBD1 matching 8 bases. The CDR3 runs 14 residues. The junction had 3 bases not matched to a gene; V was cut back by 1 base and J by 4 bases. Germline CDR1 is SGHDT and CDR2 is YYEEEE. CDR3 nucleotide sequence: TGTGCCAGCAGCTTGCCAGGGGGCGTCTATGGCTACACCTTC. This codes for CASSLPGGVYGYTF.

The rearrangement links TRBV12-3 or TRBV12-4 to TRBJ2-1, with 7 bases aligning to TRBD1. The CDR3 is 15 amino acids. The V segment lost 2 bases and the J segment 3 bases; nucleotides outside the gene matches: 4. The CDR3 nucleotides read TGTGCCAGCAGTTTAATGGGGACAGTCTACAATGAGCAGTTCTTC. This encodes CASSLMGTVYNEQFF.

This clonotype has a handful of counts. V gene TRBV15 combines with J gene TRBJ2-7, with TRBD2 identical over 10 bases. The CDR3 consists of 17 residues. The germline gives CDR1 LNHNV, CDR2 YYDKDF (reference sequence). J lost 3 bases, V lost 3 bases, and 11 bases had no gene match. CDR3 protein: CATSRPDSGGPNYEQYF. CDR3 bases: TGTGCCACCAGCAGGCCTGATAGCGGGGGGCCCAACTACGAGCAGTACTTC. Filled out from reference TRBV15 and TRBJ2-7, the complete variable domain reads DAMVIQNPRYQVTQFGKPVTLSCSQTLNHNVMYWYQQKSSQAPKLLFHYYDKDFNNEADTPDNFQSRRPNTSFCFLDIRSPGLGDTAMYLCATSRPDSGGPNYEQYFGPGTRLTVT.

The V and J genes are TRBV28 and TRBJ2-3; D might be TRBD2 (5 bases). CDR1 and CDR2 from the germline V gene are MDHEN and SYDVKM. The CDR3 is 14 amino acids. Between the trimmed V and J ends, which lost 3 bases and 4 bases, there was a span of 11 bases. The DNA for the CDR3 is TGTGCCAGCAGTTTCTCACTAGTTTCAGATACGCAGTATTTT. It yields the protein CASSFSLVSDTQYF.

J is TRBJ2-2 and V is TRBV6-1; 11 bases align to TRBD1. Germline CDR1 is MNHNS and CDR2 is SASEGT. V gave up 6 bases and J gave up 4 bases; unmatched junction bases: 7. The CDR3 totals 16 residues. The CDR3 nucleotides are TGTGCCAGCAGCCGGGACAGGGGGGATGGCACCGGGGAGCTGTTTTTT. The encoded protein is CASSRDRGDGTGELFF.

The gene calls are TRBV6-1 and TRBJ2-7; D gene unclear. Germline loops: CDR1 MNHNS, CDR2 SASEGT. The CDR3 length is 14 residues. Between the trimmed V and J ends, which lost 1 base and 2 bases, there was a span of 9 bases. The CDR3 reads CASSEGGRPYEQYF. CDR3 coding DNA: TGTGCCAGCAGTGAAGGTGGCAGACCCTACGAGCAGTACTTC.

This clonotype appeared many times. The V call is TRBV12-3 or TRBV12-4, the J call TRBJ1-1; D unresolved. The V and J ends lost 3 bases and 6 bases respectively, with 5 bases between them. The CDR3 sequence is 11 residues long. The CDR3 is CASSFGAEAFF. CDR3 DNA sequence: TGTGCCAGCAGTTTCGGAGCTGAAGCTTTCTTT.

The chain has TRBV3-1 and TRBJ1-4; D is unclear. The germline gives CDR1 LGHDT, CDR2 YNNKEL (reference sequence). CDR3 size: 15 residues. Trimming took 1 base from V and 5 from J, leaving 11 bases between them. CDR3 loop: CASSQVAEENEKLFF. CDR3 in DNA: TGTGCCAGCAGCCAAGTGGCGGAAGAAAATGAAAAACTGTTTTTT.

There are many counts of this clonotype. This rearrangement joins TRBV12-3 or TRBV12-4 to TRBJ2-1; D unclear. CDR3 length: 12 residues. Trimming shortened V by 3 bases and J by 7 bases, and 7 bases separated the two germline ends. This CDR3 is CASSFWGNEQFF. CDR3 coding DNA: TGTGCCAGCAGTTTTTGGGGTAATGAGCAGTTCTTC.

The chain carries TRBV5-1 and TRBJ2-7; D is perhaps TRBD1 or TRBD2 (5 bases each). The germline V and J ends were trimmed by 4 bases and 0 bases, with 11 bases remaining between them. The germline V gene has CDR1 SGHRS and CDR2 YFSETQ. CDR3 length equals 14 residues. CDR3 sequence (DNA): TGCGCCAGCAGCGAGGGGAGCTACTCCTACGAGCAGTACTTC. It specifies CASSEGSYSYEQYF. Based on the CDR3 plus reference TRBV5-1 and TRBJ2-7, the full variable domain is KAGVTQTPRYLIKTRGQQVTLSCSPISGHRSVSWYQQTPGQGLQFLFEYFSETQRNKGNFPGRFSGRQFSNSRSEMNVSTLELGDSALYLCASSEGSYSYEQYFGPGTRLTVT.

The chain carries TRBV29-1 and TRBJ1-2; 8 bases agree with TRBD1. The CDR3 covers 12 residues. V was pared by 7 bases and J by 3 bases, with 4 bases of the junction left unmatched. The germline gives CDR1 SQVTM, CDR2 ANQGSEA. CDR3 amino acids: CSADREDYGYTF. CDR3 in DNA: TGCAGCGCGGACAGGGAGGACTATGGCTACACCTTC.

This clonotype was recorded a few times. In DNA, the CDR3 is TGCAGCGTCTTAACCGGGCCCGGGGGAGGCTACGAGCAGTACTTC. Its protein is CSVLTGPGGGYEQYF. The chain couples TRBV29-1 to TRBJ2-7, with a weak D call TRBD2 (6 bases). The CDR3 has 15 amino acids. Germline V CDR1 and CDR2: SQVTM, ANQGSEA. Trimming removed 6 bases at V and 3 bases at J, with 21 bases between.